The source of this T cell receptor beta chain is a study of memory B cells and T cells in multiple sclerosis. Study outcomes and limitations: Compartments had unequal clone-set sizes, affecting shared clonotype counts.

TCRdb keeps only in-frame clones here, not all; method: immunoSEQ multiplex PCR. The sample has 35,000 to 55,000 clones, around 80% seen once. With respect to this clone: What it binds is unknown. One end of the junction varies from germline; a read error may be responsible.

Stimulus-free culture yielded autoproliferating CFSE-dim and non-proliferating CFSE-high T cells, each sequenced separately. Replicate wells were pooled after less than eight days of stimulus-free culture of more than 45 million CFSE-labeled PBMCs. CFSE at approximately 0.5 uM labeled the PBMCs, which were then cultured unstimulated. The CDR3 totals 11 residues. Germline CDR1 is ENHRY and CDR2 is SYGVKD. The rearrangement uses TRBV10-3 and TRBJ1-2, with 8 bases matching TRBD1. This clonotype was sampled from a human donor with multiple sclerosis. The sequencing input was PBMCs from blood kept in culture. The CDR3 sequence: CAINGQGPLFF. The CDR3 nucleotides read TGTGCCATAAACGGACAGGGTCCCCTATTTTTC.